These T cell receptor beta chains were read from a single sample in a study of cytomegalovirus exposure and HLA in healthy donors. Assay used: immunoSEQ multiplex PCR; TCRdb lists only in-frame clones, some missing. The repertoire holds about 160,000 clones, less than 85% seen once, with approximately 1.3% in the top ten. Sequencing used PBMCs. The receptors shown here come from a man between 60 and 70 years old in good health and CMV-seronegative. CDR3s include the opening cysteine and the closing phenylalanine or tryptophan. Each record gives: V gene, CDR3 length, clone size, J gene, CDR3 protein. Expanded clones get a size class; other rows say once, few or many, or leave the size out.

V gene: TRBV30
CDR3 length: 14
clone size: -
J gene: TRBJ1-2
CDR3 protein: CAWTGQGAGYGYTF

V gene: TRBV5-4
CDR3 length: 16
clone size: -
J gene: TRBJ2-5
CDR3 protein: CASSLVSGGGRKTQYF

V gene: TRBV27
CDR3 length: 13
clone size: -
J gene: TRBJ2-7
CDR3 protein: CASHGTSSYEQYF

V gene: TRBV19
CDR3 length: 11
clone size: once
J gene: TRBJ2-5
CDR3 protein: CASSIAETQYF

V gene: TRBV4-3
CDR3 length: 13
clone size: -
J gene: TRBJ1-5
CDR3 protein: CASSQGGGQPQHF

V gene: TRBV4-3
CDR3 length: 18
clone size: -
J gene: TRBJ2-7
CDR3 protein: CASSQDQSSAVISYEQYF

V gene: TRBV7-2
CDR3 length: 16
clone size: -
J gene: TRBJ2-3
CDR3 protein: CASSLVGAGMGDTQYF

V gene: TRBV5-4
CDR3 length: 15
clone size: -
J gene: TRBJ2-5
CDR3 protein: CASSYGQGIQETQYF

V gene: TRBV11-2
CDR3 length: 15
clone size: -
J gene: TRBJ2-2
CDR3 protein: CASSPARDLAGELFF

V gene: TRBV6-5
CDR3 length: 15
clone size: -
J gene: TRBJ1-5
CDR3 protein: CASSSRRGWNQPQHF

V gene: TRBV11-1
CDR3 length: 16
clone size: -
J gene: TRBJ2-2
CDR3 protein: CASRRAGTANTGELFF

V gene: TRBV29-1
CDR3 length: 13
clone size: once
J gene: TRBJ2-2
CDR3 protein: CSACRLLSGELFF

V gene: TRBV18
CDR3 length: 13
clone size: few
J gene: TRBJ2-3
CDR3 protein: CASATDITDTQYF

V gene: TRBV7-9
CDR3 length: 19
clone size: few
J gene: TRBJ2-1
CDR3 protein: CASSLAYRVGGSSYNEQFF

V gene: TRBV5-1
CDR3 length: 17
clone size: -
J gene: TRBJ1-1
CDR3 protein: CASSRGQGGGGVTEAFF

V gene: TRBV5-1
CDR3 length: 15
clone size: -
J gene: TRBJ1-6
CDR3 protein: CASSRDRADNSPLHF

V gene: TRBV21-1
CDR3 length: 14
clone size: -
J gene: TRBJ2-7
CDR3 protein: CASSKEAVHYEQYF

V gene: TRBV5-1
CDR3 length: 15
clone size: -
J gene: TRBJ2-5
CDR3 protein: CASSSRDRGQETQYF

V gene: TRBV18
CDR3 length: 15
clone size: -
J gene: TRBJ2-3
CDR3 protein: CASTQSRGSTDTQYF

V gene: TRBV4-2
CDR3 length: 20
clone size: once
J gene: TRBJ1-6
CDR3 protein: CASSQDLQGLRASYNSPLHF

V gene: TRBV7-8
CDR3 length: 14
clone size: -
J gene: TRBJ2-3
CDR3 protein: CASSANLAADTQYF

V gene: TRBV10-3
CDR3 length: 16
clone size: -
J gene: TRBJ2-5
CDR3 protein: CAISDPALDRGETQYF

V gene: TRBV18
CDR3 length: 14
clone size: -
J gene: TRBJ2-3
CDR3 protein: CASSLNRGSDTQYF

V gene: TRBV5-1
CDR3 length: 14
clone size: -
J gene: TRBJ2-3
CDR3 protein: CASSPGQSTDTQYF

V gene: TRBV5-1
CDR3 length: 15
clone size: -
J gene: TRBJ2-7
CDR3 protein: CASSLAVGGSYEQYF

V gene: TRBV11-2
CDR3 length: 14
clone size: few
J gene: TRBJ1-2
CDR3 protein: CASSLAGSVYGYTF

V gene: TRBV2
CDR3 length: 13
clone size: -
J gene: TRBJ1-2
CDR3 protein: CASTPTGGYGYTF

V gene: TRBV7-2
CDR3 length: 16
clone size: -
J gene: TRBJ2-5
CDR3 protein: CASSAGLAGGLETQYF

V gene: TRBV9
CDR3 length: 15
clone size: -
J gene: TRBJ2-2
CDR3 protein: CASSFQTGNTGELFF

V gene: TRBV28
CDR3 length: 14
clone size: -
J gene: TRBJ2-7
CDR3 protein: CASSAGTGVYEQYF